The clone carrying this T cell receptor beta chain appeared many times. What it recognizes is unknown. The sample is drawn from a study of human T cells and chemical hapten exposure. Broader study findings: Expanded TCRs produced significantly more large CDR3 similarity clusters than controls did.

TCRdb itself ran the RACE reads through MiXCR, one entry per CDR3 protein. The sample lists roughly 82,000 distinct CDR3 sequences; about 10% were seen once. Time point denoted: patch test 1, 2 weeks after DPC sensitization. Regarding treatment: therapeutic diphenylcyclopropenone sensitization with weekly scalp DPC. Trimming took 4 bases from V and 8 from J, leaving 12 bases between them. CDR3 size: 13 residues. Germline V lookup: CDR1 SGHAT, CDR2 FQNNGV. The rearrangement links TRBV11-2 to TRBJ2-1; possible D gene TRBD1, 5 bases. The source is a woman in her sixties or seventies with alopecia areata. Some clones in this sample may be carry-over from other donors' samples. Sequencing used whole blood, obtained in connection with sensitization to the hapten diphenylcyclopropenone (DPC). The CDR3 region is CASSSGSGHEQFF. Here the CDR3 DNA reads TGTGCCAGCAGCTCAGGGTCCGGGCATGAGCAGTTCTTC.